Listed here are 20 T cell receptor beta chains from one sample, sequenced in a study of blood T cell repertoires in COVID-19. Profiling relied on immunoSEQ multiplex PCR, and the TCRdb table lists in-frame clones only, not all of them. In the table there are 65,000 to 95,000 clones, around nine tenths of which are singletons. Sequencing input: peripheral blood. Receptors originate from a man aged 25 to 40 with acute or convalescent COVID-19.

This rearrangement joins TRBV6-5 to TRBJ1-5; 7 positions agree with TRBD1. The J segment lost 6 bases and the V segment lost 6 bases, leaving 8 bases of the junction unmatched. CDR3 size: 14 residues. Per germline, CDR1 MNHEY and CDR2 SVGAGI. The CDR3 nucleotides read TGTGCCAGCAGCCCCAGGGGGTTGGGTCAGCCCCAGCATTTT. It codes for CASSPRGLGQPQHF.

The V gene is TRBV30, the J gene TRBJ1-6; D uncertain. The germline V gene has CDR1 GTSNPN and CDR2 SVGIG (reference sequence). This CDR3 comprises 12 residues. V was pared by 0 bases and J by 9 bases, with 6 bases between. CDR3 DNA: TGTGCCTGGAGTGTACGGAGTTCACCCCTCCACTTT. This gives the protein CAWSVRSSPLHF.

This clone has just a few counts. The CDR3 spells CASRVGGGSPLHF. DNA for the CDR3: TGTGCCAGCAGGGTCGGAGGTGGGTCACCCCTCCACTTT. The V and J genes are TRBV6-5 and TRBJ1-6, with D uncertain. The V gene lost 6 bases and the J gene lost 10 bases, with 13 bases spanning the gap. The length of the CDR3 is 13 residues. Germline lookup yields CDR1 MNHEY and CDR2 SVGAGI.

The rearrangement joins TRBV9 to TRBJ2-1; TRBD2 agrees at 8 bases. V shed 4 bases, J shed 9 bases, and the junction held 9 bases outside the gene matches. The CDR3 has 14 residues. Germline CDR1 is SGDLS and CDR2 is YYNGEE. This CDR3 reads CASSPSGGAGEQFF. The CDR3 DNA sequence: TGTGCCAGCAGCCCCTCGGGGGGGGCGGGTGAGCAGTTCTTC.

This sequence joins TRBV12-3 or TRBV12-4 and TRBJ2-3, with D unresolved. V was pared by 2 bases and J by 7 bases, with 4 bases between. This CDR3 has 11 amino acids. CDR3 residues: CASSLLNTQYF. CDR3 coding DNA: TGTGCCAGCAGTTTACTAAATACGCAGTATTTT.

CDR3 in amino acids: CASSRVVAGGSGEQYF. CDR3 in DNA: TGTGCCAGCAGCCGGGTGGTAGCGGGAGGGTCGGGGGAGCAGTACTTC. The V gene is TRBV7-9, the J gene TRBJ2-7, with 11 positions matching TRBD2. CDR1 and CDR2 from the germline V gene are SEHNR and FQNEAQ (reference sequence). The J segment lost 7 bases and the V segment lost 5 bases, leaving 13 bases of the junction unmatched. The CDR3 contains 16 residues. The full variable domain, in which reference TRBV7-9 and TRBJ2-7 provide the parts outside the CDR3, is DTGVSQNPRHKITKRGQNVTFRCDPISEHNRLYWYRQTLGQGPEFLTYFQNEAQLEKSRLLSDRFSAERPKGSFSTLEIQRTEQGDSAMYLCASSRVVAGGSGEQYFGPGTRLTVT.

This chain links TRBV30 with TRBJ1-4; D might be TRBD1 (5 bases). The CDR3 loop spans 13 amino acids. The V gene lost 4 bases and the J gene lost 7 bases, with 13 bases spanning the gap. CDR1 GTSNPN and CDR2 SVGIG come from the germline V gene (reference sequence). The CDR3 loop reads CAWNRGGSEKLFF. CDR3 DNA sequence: TGTGCCTGGAATCGGGGGGGGAGTGAAAAACTGTTTTTT.

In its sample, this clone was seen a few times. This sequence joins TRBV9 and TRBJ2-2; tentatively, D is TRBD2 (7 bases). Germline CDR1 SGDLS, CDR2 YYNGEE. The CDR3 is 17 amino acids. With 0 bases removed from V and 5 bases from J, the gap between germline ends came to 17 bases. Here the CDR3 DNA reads TGTGCCAGCAGCGTAGAGGGGGGAGGGCCGGAAACCGGGGAGCTGTTTTTT. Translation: CASSVEGGGPETGELFF.

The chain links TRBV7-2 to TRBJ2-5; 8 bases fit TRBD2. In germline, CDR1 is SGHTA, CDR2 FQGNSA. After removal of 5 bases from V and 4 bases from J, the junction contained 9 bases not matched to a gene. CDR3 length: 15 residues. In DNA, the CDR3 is TGTGCCAGCAGCCCAGGACTAGCATTATCAGAGACCCAGTACTTC. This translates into CASSPGLALSETQYF.

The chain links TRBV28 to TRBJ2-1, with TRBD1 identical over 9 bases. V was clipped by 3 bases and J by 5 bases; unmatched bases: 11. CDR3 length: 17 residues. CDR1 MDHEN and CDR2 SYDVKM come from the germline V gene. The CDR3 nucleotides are TGTGCCAGCAGTTTGAGAGCCGGGACAGGGCTTAACAATGAGCAGTTCTTC. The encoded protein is CASSLRAGTGLNNEQFF.

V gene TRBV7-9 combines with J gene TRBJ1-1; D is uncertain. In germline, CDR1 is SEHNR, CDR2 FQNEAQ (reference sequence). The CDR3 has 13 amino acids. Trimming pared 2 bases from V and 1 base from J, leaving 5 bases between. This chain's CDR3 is CASSLRANTEAFF. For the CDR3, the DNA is TGTGCCAGCAGCTTACGAGCGAACACTGAAGCTTTCTTT. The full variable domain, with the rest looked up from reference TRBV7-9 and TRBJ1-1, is DTGVSQNPRHKITKRGQNVTFRCDPISEHNRLYWYRQTLGQGPEFLTYFQNEAQLEKSRLLSDRFSAERPKGSFSTLEIQRTEQGDSAMYLCASSLRANTEAFFGQGTRLTVV.

CDR3 in DNA: TGTGCCACCAGTGATGCGACAGTTGATACGCAGTATTTT. Translation gives CATSDATVDTQYF. The chain is built from TRBV24-1 and TRBJ2-3; D may be TRBD1 (5 bases). The CDR3 runs 13 residues. V was trimmed by 3 bases and J by 6 bases, leaving 9 bases between them. Looked up from germline, CDR1 is KGHDR and CDR2 is SFDVKD.

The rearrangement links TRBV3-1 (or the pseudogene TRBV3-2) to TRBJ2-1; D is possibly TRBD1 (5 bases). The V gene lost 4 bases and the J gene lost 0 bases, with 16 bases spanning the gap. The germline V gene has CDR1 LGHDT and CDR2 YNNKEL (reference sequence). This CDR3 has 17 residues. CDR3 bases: TGTGCCAGCAGCCCGGGTAGGGGTTCTAGCTCCTACAATGAGCAGTTCTTC. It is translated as CASSPGRGSSSYNEQFF.

CDR3 in amino acids: CASSLTLGTDTQYF. In DNA, the CDR3 is TGTGCCAGCAGCTTAACCCTAGGCACAGATACGCAGTATTTT. This chain links TRBV7-6 with TRBJ2-3, with unresolved D. Per germline, CDR1 SGHVS and CDR2 FNYEAQ. The V gene lost 2 bases and the J gene lost 1 base, with 7 bases spanning the gap. CDR3 size: 14 residues.

The CDR3: CASSLAAGDFSYNEQFF. CDR3 coding DNA: TGTGCCAGCAGCTTAGCAGCGGGAGACTTCTCCTACAATGAGCAGTTCTTC. The gene calls are TRBV7-3 and TRBJ2-1; 8 bases map to TRBD2. The V segment lost 2 bases and the J segment 0 bases; nucleotides outside the gene matches: 6. CDR3 length: 17 amino acids. Germline assignment: CDR1 SGHTA and CDR2 FQGTGA. Full variable domain (remainder filled in from reference TRBV7-3 and TRBJ2-1): GAGVSQTPSNKVTEKGKYVELRCDPISGHTALYWYRQSLGQGPEFLIYFQGTGAADDSGLPNDRFFAVRPEGSVSTLKIQRTERGDSAVYLCASSLAAGDFSYNEQFFGPGTRLTVL.

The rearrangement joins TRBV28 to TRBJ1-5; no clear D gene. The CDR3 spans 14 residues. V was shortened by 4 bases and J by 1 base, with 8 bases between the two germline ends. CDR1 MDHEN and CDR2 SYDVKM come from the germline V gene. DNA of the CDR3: TGTGCCAGCAGTTCTATAGAGAGCAATCAGCCCCAGCATTTT. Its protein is CASSSIESNQPQHF.

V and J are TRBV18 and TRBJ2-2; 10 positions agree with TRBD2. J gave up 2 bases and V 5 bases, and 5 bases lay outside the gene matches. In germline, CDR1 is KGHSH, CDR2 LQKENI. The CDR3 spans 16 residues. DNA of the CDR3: TGTGCCAGCTCAAACGGACTAGCGGTAAACACCGGGGAGCTGTTTTTT. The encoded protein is CASSNGLAVNTGELFF.

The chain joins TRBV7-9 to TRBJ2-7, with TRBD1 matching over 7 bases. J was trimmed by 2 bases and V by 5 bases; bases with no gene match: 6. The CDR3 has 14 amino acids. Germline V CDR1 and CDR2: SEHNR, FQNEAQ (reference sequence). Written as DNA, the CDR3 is TGTGCCAGCAGCCCGAGGACAGGAACCTACGAGCAGTACTTC. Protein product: CASSPRTGTYEQYF.

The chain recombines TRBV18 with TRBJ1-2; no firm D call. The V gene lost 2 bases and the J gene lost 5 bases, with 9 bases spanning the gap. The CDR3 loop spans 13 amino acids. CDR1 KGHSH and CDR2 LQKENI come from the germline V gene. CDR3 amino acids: CASSPGQEYGYTF. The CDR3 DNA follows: TGTGCCAGCTCACCAGGGCAGGAATATGGCTACACCTTC.

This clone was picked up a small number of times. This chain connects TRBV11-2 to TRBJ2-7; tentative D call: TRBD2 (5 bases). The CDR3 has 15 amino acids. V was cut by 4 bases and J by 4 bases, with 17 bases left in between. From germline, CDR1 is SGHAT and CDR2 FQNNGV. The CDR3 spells CASSWRRDSPYEQYF. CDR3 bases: TGTGCCAGCAGCTGGCGCCGGGATTCTCCTTACGAGCAGTACTTC.